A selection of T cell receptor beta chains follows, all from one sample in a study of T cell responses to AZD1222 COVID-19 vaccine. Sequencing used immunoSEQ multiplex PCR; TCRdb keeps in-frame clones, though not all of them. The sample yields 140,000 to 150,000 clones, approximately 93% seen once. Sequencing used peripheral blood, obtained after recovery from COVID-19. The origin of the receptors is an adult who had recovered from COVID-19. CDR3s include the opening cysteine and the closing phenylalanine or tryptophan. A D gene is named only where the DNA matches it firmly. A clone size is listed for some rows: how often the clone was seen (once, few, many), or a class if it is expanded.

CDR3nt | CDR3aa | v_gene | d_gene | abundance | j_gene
TGTGCCAGCAGCCCGACAGGGTCCCAGAACACTGAAGCTTTCTTT | CASSPTGSQNTEAFF | TRBV7-3 | TRBD1 | - | TRBJ1-1
TGTGCCAGCAGTTTAACGGGACAGGGAGGCCACGAGCAGTACTTC | CASSLTGQGGHEQYF | TRBV27 | TRBD1 | - | TRBJ2-7
TGTGCCAGCAGCCCCCGAGGGGGGGAACAGCCCCAGCATTTT | CASSPRGGEQPQHF | TRBV7-3 | - | - | TRBJ1-5
TGTGCCAGCAGTGTCCGTAACTATGGCTACACCTTC | CASSVRNYGYTF | TRBV2 | - | - | TRBJ1-2
TGTGCCAGCAGTAGACCGGGACAGGGTTCTGGAAACACCATATATTTT | CASSRPGQGSGNTIYF | TRBV6-2/TRBV6-3 | TRBD1 | - | TRBJ1-3
TGTGCCAGCAGTTACTCGCAGCGGCCGACCTACGAGCAGTACTTC | CASSYSQRPTYEQYF | TRBV6-2/TRBV6-3 | - | - | TRBJ2-7
TGTGCCAGCTCACCGGAACCGGGACTAGCGCCTGTCAATGAGCAGTTCTTC | CASSPEPGLAPVNEQFF | TRBV18 | TRBD2 | - | TRBJ2-1
TGTGCCAGCAGGGATGGGCAGAGGAGCTCTGGAAACACCATATATTTT | CASRDGQRSSGNTIYF | TRBV7-9 | - | - | TRBJ1-3
TGTGCCAGCAGTGAAGAGGCCTCATTTGCGCAGTATTTT | CASSEEASFAQYF | TRBV6-4 | - | once | TRBJ2-3
TGTGCCAGCAGCTTTGGAGCGGAGTCCTACAATGAGCAGTTCTTC | CASSFGAESYNEQFF | TRBV7-9 | - | - | TRBJ2-1
TGTGCCAGTAGCCCCGGGGGGACAACCTACGAGCAGTACTTC | CASSPGGTTYEQYF | TRBV19 | - | - | TRBJ2-7
TGTGCCTGGAGGGGACAGGTGGGCAATCAGCCCCAGCATTTT | CAWRGQVGNQPQHF | TRBV30 | TRBD1 | - | TRBJ1-5
TGTGCCAGCAGTTTCGGTGACAGGGAAGCTTACGAGCAGTACTTC | CASSFGDREAYEQYF | TRBV28 | TRBD1 | - | TRBJ2-7
TGCGCCAGCACCCTGGGGGCTAGCGGGGCCTACAATGAGCAGTTCTTC | CASTLGASGAYNEQFF | TRBV5-1 | TRBD2 | - | TRBJ2-1
TGCAGTGTAGAGACCCAGTACTTC | CSVETQYF | TRBV20-1 | - | - | TRBJ2-5
TGTGCCAGCAGCGGGGACGTTAGCAATCAGCCCCAGCATTTT | CASSGDVSNQPQHF | TRBV9 | - | - | TRBJ1-5
TGCGCCAGCAGCCTTAAACTAGCGGGTTTTAATGAGCAGTTCTTC | CASSLKLAGFNEQFF | TRBV4-1 | TRBD2 | - | TRBJ2-1
TGTGCCAGCAGCTGGGTAGCGGGAGGGTACGATGAGCAGTTCTTC | CASSWVAGGYDEQFF | TRBV7-3 | TRBD2 | - | TRBJ2-1
TGTGCCAGCAGTTCAGACAGTCTACAGACTGAAGCTTTCTTT | CASSSDSLQTEAFF | TRBV28 | - | - | TRBJ1-1
TGTGCCACAGGACTAGGACTCACAGATACGCAGTATTTT | CATGLGLTDTQYF | TRBV24-1 | TRBD2 | - | TRBJ2-3
TGCGCCAGCAGTGAACGGCAGGGGACGCGAGTCGTCACTGAAGCTTTCTTT | CASSERQGTRVVTEAFF | TRBV10-1 | - | - | TRBJ1-1